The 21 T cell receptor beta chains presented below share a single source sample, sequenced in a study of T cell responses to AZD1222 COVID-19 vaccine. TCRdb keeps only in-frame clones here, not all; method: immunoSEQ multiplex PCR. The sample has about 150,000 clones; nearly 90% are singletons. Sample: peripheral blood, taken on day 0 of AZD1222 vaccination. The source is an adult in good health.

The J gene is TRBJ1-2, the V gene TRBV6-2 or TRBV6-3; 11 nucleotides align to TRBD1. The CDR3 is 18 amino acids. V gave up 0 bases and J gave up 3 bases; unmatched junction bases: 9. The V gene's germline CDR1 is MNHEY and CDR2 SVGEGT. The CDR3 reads CASSYSRDRGARYYGYTF. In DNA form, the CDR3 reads TGTGCCAGCAGTTACTCCCGGGACAGGGGGGCTCGGTACTATGGCTACACCTTC.

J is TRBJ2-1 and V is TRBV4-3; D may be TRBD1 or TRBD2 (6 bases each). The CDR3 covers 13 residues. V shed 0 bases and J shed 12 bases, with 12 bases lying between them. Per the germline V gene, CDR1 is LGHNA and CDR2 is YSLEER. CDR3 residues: CASSQEGGRAQFF. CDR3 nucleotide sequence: TGCGCCAGCAGCCAAGAAGGGGGGCGTGCGCAGTTCTTC.

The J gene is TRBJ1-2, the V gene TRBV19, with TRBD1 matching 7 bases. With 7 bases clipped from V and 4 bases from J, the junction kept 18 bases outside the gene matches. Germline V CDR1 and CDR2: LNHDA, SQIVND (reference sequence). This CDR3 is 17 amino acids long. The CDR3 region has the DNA TGTGCCAGTACGGAATCCGGGACAGCCCGATTTTCCTATGGCTACACCTTC. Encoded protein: CASTESGTARFSYGYTF.

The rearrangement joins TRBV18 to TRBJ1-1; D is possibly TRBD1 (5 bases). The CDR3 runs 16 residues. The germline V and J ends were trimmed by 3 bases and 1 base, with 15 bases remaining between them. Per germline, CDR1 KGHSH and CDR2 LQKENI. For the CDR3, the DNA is TGTGCCAGCTCACCTGGGCCGAGGGGAGAGAACACTGAAGCTTTCTTT. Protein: CASSPGPRGENTEAFF.

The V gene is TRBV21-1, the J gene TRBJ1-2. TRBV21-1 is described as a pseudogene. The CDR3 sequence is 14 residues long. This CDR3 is CASRSTGTDYGYTF. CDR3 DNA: TGTGCCAGCAGATCCACCGGGACGGACTATGGCTACACCTTC.

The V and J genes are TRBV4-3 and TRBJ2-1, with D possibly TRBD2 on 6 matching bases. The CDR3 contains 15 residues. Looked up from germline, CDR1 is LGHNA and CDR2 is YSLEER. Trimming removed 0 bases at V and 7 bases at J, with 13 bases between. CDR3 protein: CASSQDFTSPNEQFF. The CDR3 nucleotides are TGCGCCAGCAGCCAAGATTTCACTAGCCCAAATGAGCAGTTCTTC.

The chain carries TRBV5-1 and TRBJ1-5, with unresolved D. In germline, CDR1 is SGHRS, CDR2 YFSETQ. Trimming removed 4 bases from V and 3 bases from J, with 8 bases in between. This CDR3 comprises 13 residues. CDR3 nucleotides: TGCGCCAGCAGCCCGTACCCCAATCAGCCCCAGCATTTT. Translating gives CASSPYPNQPQHF.

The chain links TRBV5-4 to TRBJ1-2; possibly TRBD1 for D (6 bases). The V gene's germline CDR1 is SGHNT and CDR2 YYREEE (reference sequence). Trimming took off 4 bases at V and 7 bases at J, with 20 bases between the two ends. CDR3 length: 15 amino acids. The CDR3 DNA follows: TGTGCCAGCAGCGGGGGGGCCAGGCGCTTGGGTGGCTACACCTTC. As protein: CASSGGARRLGGYTF.

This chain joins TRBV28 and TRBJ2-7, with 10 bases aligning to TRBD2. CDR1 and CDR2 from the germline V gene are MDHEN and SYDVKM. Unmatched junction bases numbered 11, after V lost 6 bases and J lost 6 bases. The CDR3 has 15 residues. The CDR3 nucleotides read TGTGCCAGCAGCCACCCAGCGGGAGGGTGGAGCGAGCAGTACTTC. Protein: CASSHPAGGWSEQYF. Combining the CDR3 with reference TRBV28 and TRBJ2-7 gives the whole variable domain DVKVTQSSRYLVKRTGEKVFLECVQDMDHENMFWYRQDPGLGLRLIYFSYDVKMKEKGDIPEGYSVSREKKERFSLILESASTNQTSMYLCASSHPAGGWSEQYFGPGTRLTVT.

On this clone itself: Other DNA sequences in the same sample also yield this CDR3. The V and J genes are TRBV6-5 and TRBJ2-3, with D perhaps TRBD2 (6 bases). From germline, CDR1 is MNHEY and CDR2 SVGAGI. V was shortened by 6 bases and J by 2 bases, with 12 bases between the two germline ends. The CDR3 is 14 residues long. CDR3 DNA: TGTGCCAGCAGAGTGGGACTCACCACAGATACGCAGTATTTT. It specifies CASRVGLTTDTQYF.

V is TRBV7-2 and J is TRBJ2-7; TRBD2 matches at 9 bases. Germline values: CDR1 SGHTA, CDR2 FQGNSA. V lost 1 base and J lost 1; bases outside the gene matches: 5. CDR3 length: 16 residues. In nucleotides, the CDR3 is TGTGCCAGCAGCTTAGGAGGGACTAGCAGATCCTACGAGCAGTACTTC. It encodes CASSLGGTSRSYEQYF.

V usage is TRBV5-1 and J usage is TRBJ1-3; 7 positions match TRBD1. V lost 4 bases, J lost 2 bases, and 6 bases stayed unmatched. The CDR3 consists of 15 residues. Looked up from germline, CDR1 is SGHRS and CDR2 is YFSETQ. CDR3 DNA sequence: TGCGCCAGCAGCCCGAGGGACAGAACTGGAAACACCATATATTTT. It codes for CASSPRDRTGNTIYF.

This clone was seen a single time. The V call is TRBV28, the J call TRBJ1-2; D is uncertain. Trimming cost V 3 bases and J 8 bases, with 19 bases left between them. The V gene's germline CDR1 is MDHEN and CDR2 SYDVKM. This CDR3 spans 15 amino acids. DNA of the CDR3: TGTGCCAGCAGTTTGGTCCCCCAGCCGGCCAGCGGCTACACCTTC. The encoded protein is CASSLVPQPASGYTF.

In DNA, the CDR3 is TGCAGCGGATTGGGGGACAGGGGCACCGGGGAGCTGTTTTTT. As protein: CSGLGDRGTGELFF. This chain connects TRBV29-1 to TRBJ2-2, with TRBD1 identical over 10 bases. The CDR3 length is 14 residues. Germline CDR1 SQVTM, CDR2 ANQGSEA. Trimming removed 7 bases from V and 4 bases from J; junction bases left unmatched: 6.

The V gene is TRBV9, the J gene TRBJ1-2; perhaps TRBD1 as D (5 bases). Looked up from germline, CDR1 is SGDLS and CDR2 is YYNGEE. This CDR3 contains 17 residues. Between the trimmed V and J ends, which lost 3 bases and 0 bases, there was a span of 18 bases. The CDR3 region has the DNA TGTGCCAGCAGCGGGGCTTCCGGGGCCTTAGCTAACTATGGCTACACCTTC. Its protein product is CASSGASGALANYGYTF.

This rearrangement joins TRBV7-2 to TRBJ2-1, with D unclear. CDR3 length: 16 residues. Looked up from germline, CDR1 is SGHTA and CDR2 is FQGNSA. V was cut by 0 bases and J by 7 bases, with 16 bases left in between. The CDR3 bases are TGTGCCAGCAGCTTAGCGCTCGGCGTGATAGGAAATGAGCAGTTCTTC. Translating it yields CASSLALGVIGNEQFF.

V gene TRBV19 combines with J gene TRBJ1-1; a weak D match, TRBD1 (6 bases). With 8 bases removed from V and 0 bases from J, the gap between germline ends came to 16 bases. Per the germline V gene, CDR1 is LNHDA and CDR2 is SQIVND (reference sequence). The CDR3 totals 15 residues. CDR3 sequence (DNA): TGTGCCAGTCGGACAGCCAGTCTAATGAACACTGAAGCTTTCTTT. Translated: CASRTASLMNTEAFF.

CDR3 sequence: CASSPGVGQPQHF. The CDR3 DNA is TGTGCCAGCTCACCGGGGGTGGGGCAGCCCCAGCATTTT. The chain has TRBV18 and TRBJ1-5, with a tentative D call TRBD1 (5 bases). Trimming took 3 bases from V and 7 from J, leaving 10 bases between them. Per the germline V gene, CDR1 is KGHSH and CDR2 is LQKENI. The CDR3 extends over 13 amino acids.

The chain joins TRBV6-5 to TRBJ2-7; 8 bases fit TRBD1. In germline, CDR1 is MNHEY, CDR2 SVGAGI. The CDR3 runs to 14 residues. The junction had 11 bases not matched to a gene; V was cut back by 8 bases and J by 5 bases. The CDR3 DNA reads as TGTGCCAGCGGCCGGGACAGGAGGGGTGACGAGCAGTACTTC. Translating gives CASGRDRRGDEQYF.

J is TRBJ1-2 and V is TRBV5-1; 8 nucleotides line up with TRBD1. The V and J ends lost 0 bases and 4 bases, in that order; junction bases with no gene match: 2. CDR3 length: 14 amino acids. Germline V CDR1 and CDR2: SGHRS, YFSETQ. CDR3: CASSLGQGFYGYTF. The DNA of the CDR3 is TGCGCCAGCAGCTTGGGACAGGGGTTCTATGGCTACACCTTC.

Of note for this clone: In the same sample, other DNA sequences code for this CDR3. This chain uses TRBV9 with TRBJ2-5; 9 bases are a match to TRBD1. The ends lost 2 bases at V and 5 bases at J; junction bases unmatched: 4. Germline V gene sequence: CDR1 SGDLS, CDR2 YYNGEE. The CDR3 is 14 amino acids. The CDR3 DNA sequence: TGTGCCAGCAGCGTGGACAGGGGACAGGAGACCCAGTACTTC. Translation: CASSVDRGQETQYF.